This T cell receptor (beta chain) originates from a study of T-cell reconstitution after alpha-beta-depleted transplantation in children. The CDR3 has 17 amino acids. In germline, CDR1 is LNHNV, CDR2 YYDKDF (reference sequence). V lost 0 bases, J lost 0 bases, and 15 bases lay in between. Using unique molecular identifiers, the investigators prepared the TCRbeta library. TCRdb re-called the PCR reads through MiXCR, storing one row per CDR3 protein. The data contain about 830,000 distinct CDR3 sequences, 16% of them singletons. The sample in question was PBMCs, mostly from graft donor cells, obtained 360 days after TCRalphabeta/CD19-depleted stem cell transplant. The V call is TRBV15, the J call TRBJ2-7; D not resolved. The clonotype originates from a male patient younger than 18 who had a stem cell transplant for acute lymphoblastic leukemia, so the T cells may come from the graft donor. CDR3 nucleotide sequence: TGTGCCACCAGCAGAGATCCCCCTCGCGCCCTCTCCTACGAGCAGTACTTC. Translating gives CATSRDPPRALSYEQYF.